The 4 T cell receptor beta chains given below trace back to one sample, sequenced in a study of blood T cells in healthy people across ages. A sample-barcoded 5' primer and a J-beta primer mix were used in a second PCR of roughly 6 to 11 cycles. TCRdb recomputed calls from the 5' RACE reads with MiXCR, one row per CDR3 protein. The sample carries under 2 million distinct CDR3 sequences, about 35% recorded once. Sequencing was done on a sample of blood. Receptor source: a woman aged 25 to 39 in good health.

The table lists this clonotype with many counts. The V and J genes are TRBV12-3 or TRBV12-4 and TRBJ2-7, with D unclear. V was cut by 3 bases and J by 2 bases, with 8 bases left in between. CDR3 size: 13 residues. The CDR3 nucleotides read TGTGCCAGCAGTTTTGGGCTAACCTACGAGCAGTACTTC. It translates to CASSFGLTYEQYF.

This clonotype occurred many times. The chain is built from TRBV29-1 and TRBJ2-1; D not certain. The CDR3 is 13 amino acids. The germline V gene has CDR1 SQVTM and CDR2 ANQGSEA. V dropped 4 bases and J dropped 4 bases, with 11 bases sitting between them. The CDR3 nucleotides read TGCAGCGTTGTCGGCTCCCAATACAATGAGCAGTTCTTC. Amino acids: CSVVGSQYNEQFF.

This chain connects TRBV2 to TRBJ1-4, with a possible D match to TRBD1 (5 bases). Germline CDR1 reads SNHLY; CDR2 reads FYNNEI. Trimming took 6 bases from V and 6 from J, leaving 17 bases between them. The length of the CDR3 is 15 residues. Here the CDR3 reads CASRDVGGGDEKLFF. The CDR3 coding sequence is TGTGCCAGCAGGGACGTTGGGGGTGGTGATGAAAAACTGTTTTTT.

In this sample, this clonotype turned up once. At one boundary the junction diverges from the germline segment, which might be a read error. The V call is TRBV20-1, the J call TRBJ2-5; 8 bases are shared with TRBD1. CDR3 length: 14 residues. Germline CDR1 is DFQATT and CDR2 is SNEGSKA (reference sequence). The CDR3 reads CSASSRGLGEAQYF. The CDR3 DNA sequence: TGCAGTGCTAGCTCCAGGGGGCTGGGAGAGGCCCAGTACTTC.